A single sample is the source of the 26 T cell receptor beta chains below, sequenced in a study of OX40 agonist ivuxolimab in advanced cancers. The protocol was immunoSEQ multiplex PCR, while the TCRdb copy is restricted to in-frame clones and leaves out a portion. The table lists over 95,000 clones, about 91% of them singletons. The material was CD4+ or CD8+ T cells sorted from blood, obtained in a trial of the OX40 agonist ivuxolimab. Every receptor here comes from an adult with an advanced solid tumor such as melanoma, head and neck, liver or kidney cancer.

The CDR3 sequence: CASSYGQGATGELFF. CDR3 sequence (DNA): TGTGCCAGCAGTTATGGACAGGGGGCGACCGGGGAGCTGTTTTTT. The chain is built from TRBV6-5 and TRBJ2-2; 11 bases map to TRBD1. Trimming at V came to 3 bases and at J to 5 bases, leaving 2 bases not matched to a gene. The CDR3 is 15 amino acids. The germline V gene encodes CDR1 MNHEY and CDR2 SVGAGI.

The chain carries TRBV18 and TRBJ1-2; a possible D gene is TRBD1 (6 bases). CDR3 length equals 14 residues. The germline CDR1 and CDR2 sequences are KGHSH and LQKENI. Trimming took 4 bases from V and 7 from J, leaving 16 bases between them. The CDR3 nucleotides are TGTGCCAGCTCACGTTTGACAGGCCGGCGTGGCTACACCTTC. As protein: CASSRLTGRRGYTF.

The V gene is TRBV5-6, the J gene TRBJ2-7; maybe TRBD1 (6 bases). Per the germline V gene, CDR1 is SGHDT and CDR2 is YYEEEE. V was pared by 2 bases and J by 2 bases, with 11 bases between. The CDR3 spans 14 residues. The CDR3 DNA reads TGTGCCAGCAGCTTTCGGCAGGGGACCTACGAGCAGTACTTC. Its protein product is CASSFRQGTYEQYF.

The chain employs TRBV7-8 and TRBJ2-1, with 7 bases aligning to TRBD1. CDR1 and CDR2 (germline): SGHVS, FQNEAQ. Germline trimming cut 5 bases from V and 2 bases from J; bases unmatched to any gene: 9. The CDR3 has 16 residues. DNA for the CDR3: TGTGCCAGCAGCCCTACAACAGGGGTGACCTACAATGAGCAGTTCTTC. It translates to CASSPTTGVTYNEQFF.

The chain has TRBV7-9 and TRBJ2-7; 7 bases line up with TRBD1. The CDR3 length is 14 residues. V shed 6 bases, J shed 1 base, and the junction held 6 bases outside the gene matches. Germline V lookup: CDR1 SEHNR, CDR2 FQNEAQ (reference sequence). The CDR3 DNA sequence: TGTGCCAGCAGTTATCCGGACAGGTCCTACGAGCAGTACTTC. This translates into CASSYPDRSYEQYF.

The CDR3 loop is CASSLGGDGTYEQYF. CDR3 DNA sequence: TGTGCCAGCAGCTTAGGGGGGGACGGGACCTACGAGCAGTACTTC. The gene calls are TRBV7-8 and TRBJ2-7, with D maybe TRBD2 (6 bases). The CDR3 is 15 residues long. V gave up 1 base and J gave up 2 bases, with 12 bases separating them. The germline V gene has CDR1 SGHVS and CDR2 FQNEAQ.

The CDR3 protein is CASSRALDRGNEQFF. CDR3 sequence (DNA): TGTGCCAGCAGCCGGGCCCTCGACAGAGGCAATGAGCAGTTCTTC. The V gene is TRBV6-1, the J gene TRBJ2-1; D is perhaps TRBD1 (5 bases). The CDR3 is 15 residues long. Germline CDR1 MNHNS, CDR2 SASEGT. Trimming took 6 bases from V and 6 from J, leaving 18 bases between them.

V is TRBV19 and J is TRBJ1-5; D is uncertain. This CDR3 is built from 15 residues. Per the germline V gene, CDR1 is LNHDA and CDR2 is SQIVND (reference sequence). V was trimmed by 4 bases and J by 0 bases, leaving 10 bases between them. CDR3 loop: CASSKEGYSNQPQHF. The CDR3 DNA reads as TGTGCCAGTAGTAAGGAGGGTTATAGCAATCAGCCCCAGCATTTT. The complete variable domain, with remaining parts taken from reference TRBV19 and TRBJ1-5, reads DGGITQSPKYLFRKEGQNVTLSCEQNLNHDAMYWYRQDPGQGLRLIYYSQIVNDFQKGDIAEGYSVSREKKESFPLTVTSAQKNPTAFYLCASSKEGYSNQPQHFGDGTRLSIL.

The rearrangement links TRBV19 to TRBJ1-5; TRBD1 aligns across 11 bases. V gave up 5 bases and J gave up 7 bases; unmatched junction bases: 10. Germline V gene lookup returns CDR1 LNHDA and CDR2 SQIVND (reference sequence). CDR3 length equals 16 residues. CDR3 region: CASSPPRTGGDQPQHF. CDR3 sequence (DNA): TGTGCCAGTAGTCCCCCCCGGACAGGGGGCGACCAGCCCCAGCATTTT.

The J gene is TRBJ1-6, the V gene TRBV6-5; no reliable D call. V lost 7 bases and J lost 9, with 19 bases in between. CDR3 size: 15 residues. CDR1 MNHEY and CDR2 SVGAGI come from the germline V gene. This CDR3 is CASNIQSGVGSPLHF. The CDR3 coding sequence is TGTGCCAGCAACATACAGTCTGGAGTGGGTTCACCCCTCCACTTT.

The rearrangement uses TRBV5-1 and TRBJ2-1; D is possibly TRBD1 (6 bases). Deletions cut 4 bases from V and 8 bases from J, with 10 bases between. CDR1 is SGHRS, CDR2 YFSETQ, per germline. CDR3 size: 12 residues. CDR3 DNA sequence: TGCGCCAGCAGCATACAGGGCGATGAGCAGTTCTTC. It translates to CASSIQGDEQFF.

The genes are TRBV5-1 and TRBJ2-2, with D perhaps matching TRBD2 (7 bases). The CDR3 runs to 15 residues. Germline V gene sequence: CDR1 SGHRS, CDR2 YFSETQ. The V end was cut by 0 bases, the J end by 8 bases, with 14 bases between. CDR3 DNA: TGCGCCAGCAGCTTGGCCGGGGGGCGAGGTGGGGAGCTGTTTTTT. It yields the protein CASSLAGGRGGELFF.

CDR3 residues: CASSYQGGEQYF. The CDR3 nucleotides read TGTGCCAGCAGTTACCAGGGAGGCGAGCAGTACTTC. The chain employs TRBV6-5 and TRBJ2-7; D may be TRBD2 (6 bases). Germline V gene sequence: CDR1 MNHEY, CDR2 SVGAGI. The CDR3 is 12 amino acids. Trimming removed 2 bases from V and 6 bases from J, with 8 bases in between.

This chain uses TRBV5-4 with TRBJ2-7; the D gene could be TRBD1 or TRBD2 (6 bases each). V lost 0 bases, J lost 3 bases, and 10 bases lay in between. Germline V gene sequence: CDR1 SGHNT, CDR2 YYREEE (reference sequence). The CDR3 sequence is 14 residues long. CDR3 bases: TGTGCCAGCAGCTTGGGGGGGGCCAACTACGAGCAGTACTTC. As protein: CASSLGGANYEQYF.

J is TRBJ2-3 and V is TRBV12-5; D might be TRBD2 (5 bases). Germline V gives CDR1 LGHNT, CDR2 FRNRAP. The V gene lost 2 bases and the J gene lost 2 bases, with 17 bases spanning the gap. The CDR3 totals 17 residues. CDR3 sequence (DNA): TGTGCTAGTGGTTTGATTAGTCCGGGAATACACACAGATACGCAGTATTTT. Its translation: CASGLISPGIHTDTQYF.

This clone was seen a few times. The chain has TRBV19 and TRBJ2-7, with 7 bases identical to TRBD1. CDR3 length: 13 residues. In germline, CDR1 is LNHDA, CDR2 SQIVND (reference sequence). Trimming at V came to 1 base and at J to 3 bases, leaving 0 bases not matched to a gene. The CDR3 nucleotides are TGTGCCAGTAGTATAGGACAGGGCTACGAGCAGTACTTC. It translates to CASSIGQGYEQYF.

CDR3 sequence: CASSGGGRVVNQPQHF. The CDR3 bases are TGTGCCAGCAGTGGGGGGGGCAGGGTGGTCAATCAGCCCCAGCATTTT. The chain has TRBV2 and TRBJ1-5; D is perhaps TRBD1 (6 bases). Germline-derived CDR1 and CDR2 are SNHLY and FYNNEI. The V end was cut by 4 bases, the J end by 3 bases, with 16 bases between. The CDR3 has 16 amino acids.

The CDR3: CASSHPIRGGEQFF. The CDR3 bases are TGTGCCAGCAGCCATCCTATTAGGGGGGGTGAGCAGTTCTTC. The chain has TRBV14 and TRBJ2-1; TRBD2 might be the D (7 bases). The CDR3 runs to 14 residues. Trimming took off 3 bases at V and 9 bases at J, with 15 bases between the two ends. CDR1 is SGHDN, CDR2 FVKESK, per germline.

This chain connects TRBV5-5 to TRBJ2-7; D tentatively fits TRBD1 or TRBD2 (5 bases each). CDR1 is SGHKS and CDR2 is YYEKEE in the germline V gene (reference sequence). The length of the CDR3 is 13 residues. V was pared by 4 bases and J by 4 bases, with 12 bases between. Written as DNA, the CDR3 is TGTGCCAGCAGCCGGGACGGGTTTTACGAGCAGTACTTC. It specifies CASSRDGFYEQYF.

This chain joins TRBV5-4 and TRBJ2-1; 10 bases map to TRBD2. V was pared by 0 bases and J by 8 bases, with 8 bases of the junction left unmatched. The CDR3 totals 16 residues. The germline CDR1 and CDR2 sequences are SGHNT and YYREEE (reference sequence). The CDR3 loop reads CASSLAGAGGPYEQFF. In DNA, the CDR3 is TGTGCCAGCAGCTTGGCTGGAGCGGGAGGGCCATATGAGCAGTTCTTC.

About this clone: The same CDR3 can be traced to other DNA sequences in this sample. This chain connects TRBV27 to TRBJ2-2; D call uncertain. The CDR3 is 14 amino acids. V was shortened by 2 bases and J by 0 bases, with 4 bases between the two germline ends. Germline values: CDR1 MNHEY, CDR2 SMNVEV (reference sequence). The CDR3 spells CASSLQANTGELFF. The DNA of the CDR3 is TGTGCCAGCAGTTTACAAGCGAACACCGGGGAGCTGTTTTTT.

J is TRBJ2-1 and V is TRBV5-6, with 7 bases identical to TRBD1. Germline lookup yields CDR1 SGHDT and CDR2 YYEEEE. CDR3 length equals 13 residues. The J segment lost 6 bases and the V segment lost 4 bases, leaving 4 bases of the junction unmatched. The CDR3 DNA reads TGTGCCAGCAGCGCCGGGACAGTCAATGAGCAGTTCTTC. This codes for CASSAGTVNEQFF.

The rearrangement uses TRBV5-1 and TRBJ2-3; TRBD1 matches at 9 bases. Germline CDR1 and CDR2: SGHRS and YFSETQ. The CDR3 has 15 residues. V lost 5 bases, J lost 3 bases, and 7 bases stayed unmatched. The CDR3 DNA reads as TGCGCCAGCAGTTATGGGGACAGGGAGACAGATACGCAGTATTTT. It specifies CASSYGDRETDTQYF. The variable domain in full, completed from reference TRBV5-1 and TRBJ2-3, reads KAGVTQTPRYLIKTRGQQVTLSCSPISGHRSVSWYQQTPGQGLQFLFEYFSETQRNKGNFPGRFSGRQFSNSRSEMNVSTLELGDSALYLCASSYGDRETDTQYFGPGTRLTVL.

V gene TRBV7-8 combines with J gene TRBJ2-7; D is unresolved. Per germline, CDR1 SGHVS and CDR2 FQNEAQ. The CDR3 loop spans 14 amino acids. V lost 4 bases to trimming and J lost 6 bases, with 16 bases between them. Here the CDR3 reads CASSSTRVGREQYF. The CDR3 nucleotides are TGTGCCAGCAGCTCGACTCGGGTCGGACGCGAGCAGTACTTC.

The sample holds a few counts of this clone. The V gene is TRBV28, the J gene TRBJ2-2, with 12 bases identical to TRBD2. The CDR3 is 19 amino acids. V lost 3 bases, J lost 4 bases, and 12 bases stayed unmatched. Germline loops: CDR1 MDHEN, CDR2 SYDVKM. CDR3: CASSLEFLAGGPVTGELFF. The CDR3 DNA sequence: TGTGCCAGCAGTTTGGAATTTCTAGCGGGAGGGCCGGTCACCGGGGAGCTGTTTTTT.

The rearrangement joins TRBV10-2 to TRBJ2-6, with D possibly TRBD2 on 5 matching bases. Germline V CDR1 and CDR2: WSHSY, SAAADI. V dropped 8 bases and J dropped 0 bases, with 5 bases sitting between them. The CDR3 has 13 residues. CDR3 protein: CASGGSGANVLTF. CDR3 nucleotide sequence: TGCGCCAGCGGAGGCTCTGGGGCCAACGTCCTGACTTTC.